This is a list of T cell receptor beta chains from one sample in a study of beta chain features in type 1 diabetes. The assay was immunoSEQ multiplex PCR, and TCRdb's table has in-frame clones only and misses some. The sample has roughly 330,000 clones; less than 15% are singletons. Sample: naive CD4+ T cells from blood. Receptors were obtained from a woman aged 18-35 years with type 1 diabetes. CDR3s include the opening cysteine and the closing phenylalanine or tryptophan. The D gene is left open where the match is weak. Clone size is given for some rows only: seen once, a few or many times, or a class if the clone is expanded.

j_gene | d_gene | abundance | v_gene | len | CDR3aa | CDR3nt
TRBJ1-5 | . | few | TRBV4-1 | 18 | CASSQGTWGVLGNQPQHF | TGCGCCAGCAGCCAAGGAACATGGGGGGTGTTGGGCAATCAGCCCCAGCATTTT
TRBJ1-2 | TRBD1 | few | TRBV29-1 | 16 | CSALATAGGLDYGYTF | TGCAGCGCATTAGCCACCGCAGGGGGTTTGGACTATGGCTACACCTTC
TRBJ2-2 | TRBD2 | few | TRBV28 | 18 | CASSPGLAGGPRTGELFF | TGTGCCAGTTCCCCGGGGCTAGCGGGAGGGCCTCGCACCGGGGAGCTGTTTTTT
TRBJ2-1 | . | . | TRBV4-3 | 12 | CASSRYANEQFF | TGCGCCAGCAGCCGCTACGCCAATGAGCAGTTCTTC
TRBJ2-1 | TRBD1 | . | TRBV27 | 15 | CASSYQGANYNEQFF | TGTGCCAGCAGTTACCAGGGGGCAAACTACAATGAGCAGTTCTTC
TRBJ1-1 | . | few | TRBV29-1 | 15 | CSVEYWGQRGTEAFF | TGCAGCGTTGAATACTGGGGGCAAAGGGGCACTGAAGCTTTCTTT
TRBJ2-7 | TRBD2 | few | TRBV7-9 | 15 | CASSLGEGISYEQYF | TGTGCCAGCAGCTTAGGGGAGGGGATTTCCTACGAGCAGTACTTC
TRBJ2-1 | . | . | TRBV19 | 15 | CASSISGSSYNEQFF | TGTGCCAGTAGTATTAGCGGCAGCTCCTACAATGAGCAGTTCTTC
TRBJ2-7 | . | few | TRBV6-6 | 15 | CASSYRGTNSYEQYF | TGTGCCAGCAGTTACAGGGGGACCAACTCCTACGAGCAGTACTTC
TRBJ2-3 | . | few | TRBV1 | 16 | CTSSALSGVGTDTQYF | TGCACCAGCAGCGCACTTAGCGGGGTCGGCACAGATACGCAGTATTTT
TRBJ2-5 | TRBD2 | few | TRBV6-5 | 14 | CASSYGTNQETQYF | TGTGCCAGCAGTTACGGGACTAACCAAGAGACCCAGTACTTC
TRBJ1-1 | . | . | TRBV29-1 | 13 | CSVEWNRNTEAFF | TGCAGCGTTGAATGGAACAGGAACACTGAAGCTTTCTTT
TRBJ2-1 | . | few | TRBV19 | 14 | CASSSRNSYNEQFF | TGTGCCAGTAGTAGCAGGAATTCTTACAATGAGCAGTTCTTC
TRBJ1-1 | . | . | TRBV7-9 | 12 | CASSRENTEAFF | TGTGCCAGCTCGAGGGAGAACACTGAAGCTTTCTTT
TRBJ2-1 | TRBD2 | . | TRBV5-4 | 19 | CASSSPGLADRSSYNEQFF | TGTGCCAGCAGCTCTCCGGGACTAGCGGATCGAAGCTCCTACAATGAGCAGTTCTTC
TRBJ2-5 | . | few | TRBV5-1 | 13 | CASSFGQGETQYF | TGCGCCAGCAGCTTTGGGCAGGGGGAGACCCAGTACTTC
TRBJ2-5 | . | few | TRBV19 | 14 | CASNPRHPQETQYF | TGTGCCAGTAACCCAAGACACCCCCAAGAGACCCAGTACTTC
TRBJ2-3 | TRBD2 | few | TRBV5-1 | 16 | CASSLGLAGMPDTQYF | TGCGCCAGCAGCCTCGGACTAGCGGGAATGCCGGATACGCAGTATTTT
TRBJ2-2 | TRBD2 | few | TRBV15 | 17 | CATSRAMTSGYTGELFF | TGTGCCACCAGCAGAGCGATGACTAGCGGATACACCGGGGAGCTGTTTTTT
TRBJ2-7 | . | few | TRBV5-1 | 14 | CASSSPLSSDEQYF | TGCGCCAGCAGCTCGCCACTGTCAAGCGACGAGCAGTACTTC